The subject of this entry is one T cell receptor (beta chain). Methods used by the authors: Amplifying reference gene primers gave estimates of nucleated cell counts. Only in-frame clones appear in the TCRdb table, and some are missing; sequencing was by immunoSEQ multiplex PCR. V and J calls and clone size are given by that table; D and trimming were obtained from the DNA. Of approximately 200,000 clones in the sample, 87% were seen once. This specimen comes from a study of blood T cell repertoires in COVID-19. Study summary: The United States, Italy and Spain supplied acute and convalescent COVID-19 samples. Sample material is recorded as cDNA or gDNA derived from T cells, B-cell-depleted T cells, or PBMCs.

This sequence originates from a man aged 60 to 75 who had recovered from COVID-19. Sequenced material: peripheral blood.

CDR3 sequence (DNA): TGTGCCAGCAGTTTAAGCCAGGGCGGTCAGCCCCAGCATTTT. Translation gives CASSLSQGGQPQHF. The chain is built from TRBV28 and TRBJ1-5; a weak D match, TRBD1 (5 bases). This CDR3 has 14 amino acids. The V gene's germline CDR1 is MDHEN and CDR2 SYDVKM. V lost 2 bases and J 6 bases, leaving 11 bases between the germline ends.